One sample yielded the 28 T cell receptor beta chains listed below, sequenced in a study of blood T cells in healthy people across ages. A sample-barcoded 5' primer and a J-beta primer mix were used in a second PCR of roughly 6 to 12 cycles. TCRdb used MiXCR to reprocess the 5' RACE reads, holding one entry per CDR3 protein. The table shows about 780,000 distinct CDR3 sequences, with about a quarter occurring only once. These data also featured in a second study, about T cells of mothers and their children.

Sequencing was carried out using blood. These receptors all stem from a boy aged 10-17 years in good health.

The chain uses TRBV7-6 and TRBJ2-2; 9 nucleotides agree with TRBD1. The J segment lost 5 bases and the V segment lost 5 bases, leaving 6 bases of the junction unmatched. Germline V gene sequence: CDR1 SGHVS, CDR2 FNYEAQ. The CDR3 consists of 15 residues. CDR3 residues: CASSLIQGATGELFF. CDR3 DNA sequence: TGTGCCAGCAGCCTTATACAGGGGGCGACCGGGGAGCTGTTTTTT. Together with reference TRBV7-6 and TRBJ2-2, the CDR3 gives the full variable domain: GAGVSQSPRYKVTKRGQDVALRCDPISGHVSLYWYRQALGQGPEFLTYFNYEAQQDKSGLPNDRFSAERPEGSISTLTIQRTEQRDSAMYRCASSLIQGATGELFFGEGSRLTVL.

This clonotype turned up a few times. V usage is TRBV6-1 and J usage is TRBJ2-2; 13 nucleotides match TRBD2. The germline gives CDR1 MNHNS, CDR2 SASEGT. The V gene end was trimmed by 8 bases and the J gene end by 1 base; junction bases not matched to a gene: 4. This CDR3 is built from 16 residues. This CDR3 is CASSGLAGVNTGELFF. The CDR3 DNA follows: TGTGCCAGCTCCGGACTAGCGGGGGTGAACACCGGGGAGCTGTTTTTT.

There are a few counts of this clonotype. The V and J genes are TRBV3-1 and TRBJ2-1; D is unclear. In germline, CDR1 is LGHDT, CDR2 YNNKEL (reference sequence). CDR3 size: 16 residues. Trimming stripped 0 bases from V and 1 base from J, with 10 bases between. The CDR3 loop reads CASSQDLASSYNEQFF. DNA for the CDR3: TGTGCCAGCAGCCAAGATTTGGCTAGTTCCTACAATGAGCAGTTCTTC.

In its sample, this clonotype was seen a few times. The genes are TRBV29-1 and TRBJ1-1; no definite D call. The CDR3 has 12 residues. The germline V gene has CDR1 SQVTM and CDR2 ANQGSEA. Trimming left V 4 bases short and J 1 base short, with 7 bases between. The CDR3 region has the DNA TGCAGCGTTGTAGAGGGGAACACTGAAGCTTTCTTT. It is translated as CSVVEGNTEAFF. Full variable domain (missing parts from reference TRBV29-1 and TRBJ1-1): SAVISQKPSRDICQRGTSLTIQCQVDSQVTMMFWYRQQPGQSLTLIATANQGSEATYESGFVIDKFPISRPNLTFSTLTVSNMSPEDSSIYLCSVVEGNTEAFFGQGTRLTVV.

In DNA, the CDR3 is TGTGCCAGCAGTAAGGGGCGTCCCTTGCACACCATATATTTT. Translated: CASSKGRPLHTIYF. The chain employs TRBV5-6 and TRBJ1-3; weak D call: TRBD1 (5 bases). V lost 5 bases to trimming and J lost 8 bases, with 17 bases between them. The CDR3 runs to 14 residues. Germline values: CDR1 SGHDT, CDR2 YYEEEE. Drawing the rest from reference TRBV5-6 and TRBJ1-3, the complete variable domain is DAGVTQSPTHLIKTRGQQVTLRCSPKSGHDTVSWYQQALGQGPQFIFQYYEEEERQRGNFPDRFSGHQFPNYSSELNVNALLLGDSALYLCASSKGRPLHTIYFGEGSWLTVV.

V gene TRBV6-5 combines with J gene TRBJ2-2, with D perhaps being TRBD1 or TRBD2 (5 bases each). V lost 5 bases, J lost 4 bases, and 11 bases lay in between. Germline V gives CDR1 MNHEY, CDR2 SVGAGI. This CDR3 is built from 14 residues. The CDR3 DNA is TGTGCCAGCAGTGGAAAGGGACGCACCGGGGAGCTGTTTTTT. This gives the protein CASSGKGRTGELFF.

The V call is TRBV6-5, the J call TRBJ2-3, with D possibly being TRBD2 (5 bases). CDR3 length: 13 residues. Per the germline V gene, CDR1 is MNHEY and CDR2 is SVGAGI. Deletions cut 5 bases from V and 5 bases from J, with 11 bases between. This CDR3 is CASSRLGEDTQYF. CDR3 nucleotide sequence: TGTGCCAGCAGTCGCCTGGGAGAAGATACGCAGTATTTT.

The sample holds a few counts of this clonotype. The chain is built from TRBV29-1 and TRBJ2-5; TRBD1 is a possible D gene (6 bases). Judging by the DNA end, TRBJ2-7 fits better; the J call may be wrong. Germline V CDR1 and CDR2: SQVTM, ANQGSEA. CDR3 length: 13 residues. The CDR3 spells CSVIRDTSYEQYF. In nucleotides, the CDR3 is TGCAGCGTCATCCGGGACACTTCCTACGAGCAGTACTTC.

This clonotype was detected only a few times. J is TRBJ1-5 and V is TRBV3-1; D is undetermined. V dropped 0 bases and J dropped 6 bases, with 6 bases sitting between them. The CDR3 runs to 13 residues. The V gene's germline CDR1 is LGHDT and CDR2 YNNKEL (reference sequence). CDR3 nucleotides: TGTGCCAGCAGCCAAGATTGGGGTCAGCCCCAGCATTTT. Translated: CASSQDWGQPQHF.

This clonotype was seen a few times. J is TRBJ2-5 and V is TRBV3-1, with D uncertain. Trimming took off 0 bases at V and 2 bases at J, with 7 bases between the two ends. Germline loops: CDR1 LGHDT, CDR2 YNNKEL (reference sequence). The CDR3 length is 14 residues. CDR3 protein: CASSQEVGQETQYF. CDR3 DNA sequence: TGTGCCAGCAGCCAAGAAGTCGGTCAAGAGACCCAGTACTTC.

This clonotype was observed once. This rearrangement joins TRBV5-4 to TRBJ2-5, with 7 bases fitting TRBD2. The germline gives CDR1 SGHNT, CDR2 YYREEE (reference sequence). The CDR3 covers 15 residues. V lost 7 bases and J lost 5; bases outside the gene matches: 14. Here the CDR3 reads CASGSGLDGSETQYF. CDR3 DNA: TGTGCCAGCGGCTCTGGACTAGATGGGTCGGAGACCCAGTACTTC.

This clonotype has just a few counts. The chain employs TRBV9 and TRBJ1-2; tentatively, D is TRBD1 (5 bases). Trimming shortened V by 2 bases and J by 5 bases, and 7 bases separated the two germline ends. Germline CDR1 reads SGDLS; CDR2 reads YYNGEE. The CDR3 has 12 residues. In DNA, the CDR3 is TGTGCCAGCAGCGTGTCAGGGTATGGCTACACCTTC. Translated, it gives CASSVSGYGYTF. The full variable domain, in which reference TRBV9 and TRBJ1-2 provide the parts outside the CDR3, is DSGVTQTPKHLITATGQRVTLRCSPRSGDLSVYWYQQSLDQGLQFLIQYYNGEERAKGNILERFSAQQFPDLHSELNLSSLELGDSALYFCASSVSGYGYTFGSGTRLTVV.

This clonotype was counted a few times. Sequence at one end of the junction differs from germline and may be a read error. This rearrangement joins TRBV3-1 to TRBJ2-5, with TRBD2 as a possible D gene (6 bases). This CDR3 comprises 13 residues. The germline gives CDR1 LGHDT, CDR2 YNNKEL (reference sequence). Written as DNA, the CDR3 is TGTGCCAGCAGCCAAAACCGGGACTCCAATAAGACCTTC. It is translated as CASSQNRDSNKTF.

V and J are TRBV6-5 and TRBJ2-5; a weak D match, TRBD2 (6 bases). The J call is in doubt because the DNA end fits TRBJ2-7 better. The CDR3 has 14 amino acids. CDR1 is MNHEY, CDR2 SVGAGI, per germline. The CDR3 sequence: CASSYWRGSYEQYF. The DNA of the CDR3 is TGTGCCAGCAGTTACTGGCGGGGCTCCTACGAGCAGTACTTC.

The rearrangement uses TRBV5-5 and TRBJ1-3; 8 nucleotides agree with TRBD1. Germline loops: CDR1 SGHKS, CDR2 YYEKEE (reference sequence). The CDR3 is 15 amino acids. V was pared by 5 bases and J by 0 bases, with 4 bases of the junction left unmatched. CDR3 bases: TGTGCCAGCAGTGTACAGGGGGACTCTGGAAACACCATATATTTT. This encodes CASSVQGDSGNTIYF.

The CDR3: CSASLAGTQYF. The CDR3 bases are TGCAGTGCTAGCCTAGCGGGGACCCAGTACTTC. The chain carries TRBV20-1 and TRBJ2-5; 8 bases are shared with TRBD2. Germline CDR1 is DFQATT and CDR2 is SNEGSKA (reference sequence). The ends lost 3 bases at V and 7 bases at J; junction bases unmatched: 1. The CDR3 consists of 11 residues.

The rearrangement uses TRBV6-5 and TRBJ2-7; weak D call: TRBD1 (6 bases). CDR1 is MNHEY and CDR2 is SVGAGI in the germline V gene. V was trimmed by 2 bases and J by 6 bases, leaving 17 bases between them. The CDR3 totals 15 residues. The CDR3 bases are TGTGCCAGCAGTTACCAAGCAGGGGTCCCTTCCGAGCAGTACTTC. This encodes CASSYQAGVPSEQYF.

The chain has TRBV4-1 and TRBJ2-5; tentative D call: TRBD1 (6 bases). The CDR3 has 13 amino acids. With 3 bases removed from V and 3 bases from J, the gap between germline ends came to 8 bases. Germline CDR1 and CDR2: MGHRA and YSYEKL. As DNA, the CDR3 is TGCGCCAGCAGCCAGGGGGCAAAAGAGACCCAGTACTTC. This gives the protein CASSQGAKETQYF.

The rearrangement uses TRBV7-9 and TRBJ2-7, with D maybe TRBD1 (6 bases). The CDR3 contains 13 residues. Germline CDR1 reads SEHNR; CDR2 reads FQNEAQ (reference sequence). V was shortened by 5 bases and J by 6 bases, with 14 bases between the two germline ends. The CDR3 region is CASSHVQGGEQYF. In nucleotides, the CDR3 is TGTGCCAGCAGCCACGTACAGGGTGGCGAGCAGTACTTC.

This clonotype has a handful of counts. The rearrangement joins TRBV4-1 to TRBJ2-5; 7 nucleotides agree with TRBD2. This CDR3 is 13 amino acids long. The germline gives CDR1 MGHRA, CDR2 YSYEKL. Trimming cost V 0 bases and J 11 bases; bases outside gene matches: 6. The DNA of the CDR3 is TGCGCCAGCAGCCAAGATCGCGGGAGCTGGCAGTACTTC. Its protein product is CASSQDRGSWQYF.

The sample holds many counts of this clonotype. The CDR3: CSVGGAQETQYF. The DNA for the CDR3 is TGCAGCGTTGGGGGGGCTCAAGAGACCCAGTACTTC. The chain employs TRBV29-1 and TRBJ2-5; D may be TRBD1 or TRBD2 (6 bases each). Germline CDR1 reads SQVTM; CDR2 reads ANQGSEA. This CDR3 region has 12 residues. Trimming cost V 4 bases and J 2 bases, with 8 bases left between them.

The sample holds a few counts of this clonotype. Here the CDR3 omits its conserved ending phenylalanine or tryptophan, so a read error is the likely source. This chain joins TRBV28 and TRBJ2-5; TRBD2 is a possible D gene (5 bases). The CDR3 consists of 15 residues. From germline, CDR1 is MDHEN and CDR2 SYDVKM. V was shortened by 5 bases and J by 1 base, with 14 bases between the two germline ends. DNA for the CDR3: TGTGCCAGCAGTCCGCCCCGGGGTCTCCAAGAGACCCAGTACCTC. Translation gives CASSPPRGLQETQYL.

This clonotype was seen more than once but under ten times. The rearrangement joins TRBV28 to TRBJ2-5; D possibly uses TRBD1 or TRBD2 (6 bases each). Per germline, CDR1 MDHEN and CDR2 SYDVKM. Trimming removed 6 bases at V and 3 bases at J, with 14 bases between. CDR3 length equals 14 residues. The CDR3 DNA follows: TGTGCCAGCAGACCCGGGGGCCCCAAAGAGACCCAGTACTTC. Translated: CASRPGGPKETQYF.

This chain joins TRBV28 and TRBJ1-6; D gene ambiguous. With 3 bases removed from V and 2 bases from J, the gap between germline ends came to 8 bases. CDR3 length equals 15 residues. The germline gives CDR1 MDHEN, CDR2 SYDVKM. The CDR3 protein is CASSLGSTYNSPLHF. In nucleotides, the CDR3 is TGTGCCAGCAGTTTGGGATCCACCTATAATTCACCCCTCCACTTT.

The chain carries TRBV7-8 and TRBJ1-1; the D gene is possibly TRBD1 (6 bases). The V gene's germline CDR1 is SGHVS and CDR2 FQNEAQ. V lost 0 bases to trimming and J lost 4 bases, with 15 bases between them. CDR3 length: 16 residues. CDR3 residues: CASSLAGGRVATEAFF. CDR3 DNA sequence: TGTGCCAGCAGCTTAGCGGGGGGCAGGGTGGCCACTGAAGCTTTCTTT.

V and J are TRBV20-1 and TRBJ1-1; D is undetermined. The CDR3 spans 14 residues. Trimming pared 0 bases from V and 1 base from J, leaving 9 bases between. Germline CDR1 reads DFQATT; CDR2 reads SNEGSKA (reference sequence). CDR3 nucleotide sequence: TGCAGTGCTAGAGAGCCCACTGGGAACACTGAAGCTTTCTTT. It is translated as CSAREPTGNTEAFF.

In its sample, this clonotype was seen once. The chain couples TRBV6-2 or TRBV6-3 to TRBJ1-2; 9 bases align to TRBD1. V lost 6 bases and J lost 6; bases outside the gene matches: 2. CDR1 MNHEY and CDR2 SVGEGT come from the germline V gene. The CDR3 runs to 12 residues. The CDR3 reads CASRGQGNGYTF. CDR3 nucleotides: TGTGCCAGCAGGGGACAGGGTAATGGCTACACCTTC.

This clonotype was picked up many times. The chain employs TRBV7-3 and TRBJ2-5; 8 bases are a match to TRBD1. V lost 5 bases, J lost 5 bases, and 4 bases stayed unmatched. The V gene's germline CDR1 is SGHTA and CDR2 FQGTGA. The CDR3 totals 13 residues. The CDR3 DNA reads TGTGCCAGCAGCAGCAGGGGGCGTGAGACCCAGTACTTC. Translating gives CASSSRGRETQYF. Using reference TRBV7-3 and TRBJ2-5 for the parts outside the CDR3, the full variable domain is GAGVSQTPSNKVTEKGKYVELRCDPISGHTALYWYRQSLGQGPEFLIYFQGTGAADDSGLPNDRFFAVRPEGSVSTLKIQRTERGDSAVYLCASSSRGRETQYFGPGTRLLVL.